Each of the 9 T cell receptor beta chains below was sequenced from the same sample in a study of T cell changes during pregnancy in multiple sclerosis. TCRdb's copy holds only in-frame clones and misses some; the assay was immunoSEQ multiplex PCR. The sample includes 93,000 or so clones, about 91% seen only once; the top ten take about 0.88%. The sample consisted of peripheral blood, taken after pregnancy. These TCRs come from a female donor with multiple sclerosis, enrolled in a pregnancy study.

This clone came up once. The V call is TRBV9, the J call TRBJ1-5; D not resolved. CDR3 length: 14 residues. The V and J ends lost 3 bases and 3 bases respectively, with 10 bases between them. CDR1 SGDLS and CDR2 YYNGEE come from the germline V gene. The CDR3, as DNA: TGTGCCAGCAGCGCAGGCACTTACAATCAGCCCCAGCATTTT. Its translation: CASSAGTYNQPQHF.

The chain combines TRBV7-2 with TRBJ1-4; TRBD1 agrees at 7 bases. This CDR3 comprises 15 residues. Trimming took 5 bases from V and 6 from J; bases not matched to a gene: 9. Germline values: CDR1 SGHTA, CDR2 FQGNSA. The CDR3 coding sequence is TGTGCCAGCAGCCAGGGGTCAAGGGGGCATGAAAAACTGTTTTTT. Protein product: CASSQGSRGHEKLFF.

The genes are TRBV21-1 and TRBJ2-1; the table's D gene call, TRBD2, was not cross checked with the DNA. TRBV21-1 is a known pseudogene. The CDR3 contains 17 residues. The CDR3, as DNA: TGTGCCACCGCTGCAAGGGCGGGAGGGCAATCCTACAATGAGCAGTTCTTC. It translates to CATAARAGGQSYNEQFF.

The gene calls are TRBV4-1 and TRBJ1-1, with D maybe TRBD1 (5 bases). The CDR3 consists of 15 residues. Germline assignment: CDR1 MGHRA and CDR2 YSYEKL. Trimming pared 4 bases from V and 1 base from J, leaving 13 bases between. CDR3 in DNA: TGCGCCAGCAGCCCCAGTAGGGGCGCGAACACTGAAGCTTTCTTT. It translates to CASSPSRGANTEAFF.

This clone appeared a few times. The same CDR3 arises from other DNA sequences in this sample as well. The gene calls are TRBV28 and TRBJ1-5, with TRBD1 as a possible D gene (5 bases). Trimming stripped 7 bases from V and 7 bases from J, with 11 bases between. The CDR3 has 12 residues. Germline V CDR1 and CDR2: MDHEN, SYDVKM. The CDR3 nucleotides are TGTGCCAGCACGGGGGGAAACCAGCCCCAGCATTTT. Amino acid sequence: CASTGGNQPQHF.

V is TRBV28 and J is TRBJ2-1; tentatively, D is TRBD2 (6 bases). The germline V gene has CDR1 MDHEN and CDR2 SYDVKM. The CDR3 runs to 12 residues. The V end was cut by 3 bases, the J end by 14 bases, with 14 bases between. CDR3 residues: CASSLVGEEEFF. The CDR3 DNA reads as TGTGCCAGCAGTTTGGTAGGGGAGGAGGAGTTCTTC.

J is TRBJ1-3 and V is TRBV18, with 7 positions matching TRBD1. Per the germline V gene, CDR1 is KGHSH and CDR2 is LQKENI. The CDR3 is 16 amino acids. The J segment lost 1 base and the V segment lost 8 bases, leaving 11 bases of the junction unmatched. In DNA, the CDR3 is TGTGCCAGCCGAGAGACAGGGAGGCAGTCTGGAAACACCATATATTTT. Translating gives CASRETGRQSGNTIYF.

As DNA, the CDR3 is TGTGCCAGCAGGACCGGGACAGAGACAGATACGCAGTATTTT. It is translated as CASRTGTETDTQYF. The chain links TRBV2 to TRBJ2-3; 7 bases are shared with TRBD1. Trimming cost V 6 bases and J 3 bases; bases outside gene matches: 6. CDR1 is SNHLY and CDR2 is FYNNEI in the germline V gene. The CDR3 spans 14 residues.

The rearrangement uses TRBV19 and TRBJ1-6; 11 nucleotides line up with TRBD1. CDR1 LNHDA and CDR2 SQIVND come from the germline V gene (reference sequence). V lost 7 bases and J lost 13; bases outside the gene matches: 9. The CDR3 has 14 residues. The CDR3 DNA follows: TGTGCCAGTAAAGTCGGACAGGGGGCCTTCCCCCTCCACTTT. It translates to CASKVGQGAFPLHF.